This T cell receptor beta chain was obtained from a study of response to subunit inactivated influenza vaccine. Study-wide results and limits: A suggestion made by the authors is that each seasonal influenza vaccination recruits few new T cells.

V lost 7 bases and J lost 5; bases outside the gene matches: 7. The CDR3 runs 13 residues. The germline V gene encodes CDR1 SGHRS and CDR2 YFSETQ. TCRdb redid the calling of the RT-PCR reads with MiXCR, one entry per CDR3 protein. Among about 780,000 distinct CDR3 sequences listed, less than 20% were seen once. As for this clonotype: Its antigen is unidentified.

The source material was PBMCs from blood, sampled more than 4 days after vaccination. This receptor was taken from a man aged 45 to 65 who received an inactivated influenza vaccine. The chain employs TRBV5-1 and TRBJ2-7, with 9 bases matching TRBD1. In nucleotides, the CDR3 is TGCGCCAGCCACCTACAGGGGGCCCACGAGCAGTACTTC. Protein product: CASHLQGAHEQYF.